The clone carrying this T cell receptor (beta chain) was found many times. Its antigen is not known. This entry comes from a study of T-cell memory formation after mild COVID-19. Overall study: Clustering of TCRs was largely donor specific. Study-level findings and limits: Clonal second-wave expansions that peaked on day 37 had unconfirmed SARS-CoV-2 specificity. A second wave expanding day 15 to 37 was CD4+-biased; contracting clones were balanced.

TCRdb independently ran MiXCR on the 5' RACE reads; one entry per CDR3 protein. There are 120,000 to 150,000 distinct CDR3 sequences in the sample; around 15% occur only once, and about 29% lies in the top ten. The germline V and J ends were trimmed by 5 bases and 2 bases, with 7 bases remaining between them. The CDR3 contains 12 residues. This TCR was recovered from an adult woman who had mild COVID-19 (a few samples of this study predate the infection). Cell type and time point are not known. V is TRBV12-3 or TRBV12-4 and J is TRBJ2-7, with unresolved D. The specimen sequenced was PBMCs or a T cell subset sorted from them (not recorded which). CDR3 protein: CASSPRPYEQYF. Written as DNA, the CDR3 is TGTGCCAGCAGTCCTAGGCCCTACGAGCAGTACTTC.